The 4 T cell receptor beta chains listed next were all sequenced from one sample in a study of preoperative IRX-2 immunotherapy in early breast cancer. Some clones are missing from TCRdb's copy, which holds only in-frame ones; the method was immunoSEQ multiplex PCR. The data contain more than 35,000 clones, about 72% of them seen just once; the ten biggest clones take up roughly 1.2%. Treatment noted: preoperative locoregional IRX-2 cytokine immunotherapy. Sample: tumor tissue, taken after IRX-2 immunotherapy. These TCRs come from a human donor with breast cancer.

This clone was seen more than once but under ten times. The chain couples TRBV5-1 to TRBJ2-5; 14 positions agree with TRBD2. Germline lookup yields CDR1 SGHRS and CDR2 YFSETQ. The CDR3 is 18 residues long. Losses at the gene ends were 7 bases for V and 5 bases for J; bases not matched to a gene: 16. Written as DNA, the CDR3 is TGCGCCAGCTTCGACTGGGGGACTAGCGGGGGTTTATCGGAGACCCAGTACTTC. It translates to CASFDWGTSGGLSETQYF.

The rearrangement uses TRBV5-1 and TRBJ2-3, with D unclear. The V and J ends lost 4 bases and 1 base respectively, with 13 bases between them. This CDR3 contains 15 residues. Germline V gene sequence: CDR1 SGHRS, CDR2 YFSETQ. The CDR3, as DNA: TGCGCCAGCAGCCCCCTGGGCCGACGCACAGATACGCAGTATTTT. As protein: CASSPLGRRTDTQYF. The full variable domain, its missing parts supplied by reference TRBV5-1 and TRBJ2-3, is KAGVTQTPRYLIKTRGQQVTLSCSPISGHRSVSWYQQTPGQGLQFLFEYFSETQRNKGNFPGRFSGRQFSNSRSEMNVSTLELGDSALYLCASSPLGRRTDTQYFGPGTRLTVL.

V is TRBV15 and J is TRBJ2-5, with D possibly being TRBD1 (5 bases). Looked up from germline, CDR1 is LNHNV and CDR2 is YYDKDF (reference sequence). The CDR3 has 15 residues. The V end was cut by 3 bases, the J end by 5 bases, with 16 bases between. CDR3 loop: CATSRSRTRAETQYF. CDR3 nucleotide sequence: TGTGCCACCAGCAGGTCAAGGACAAGGGCGGAGACCCAGTACTTC.

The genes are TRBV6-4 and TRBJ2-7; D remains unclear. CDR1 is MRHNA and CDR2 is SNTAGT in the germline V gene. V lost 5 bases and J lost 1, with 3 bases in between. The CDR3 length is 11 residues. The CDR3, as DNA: TGTGCCAGCAGTCAGTCCTACGAGCAGTACTTC. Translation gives CASSQSYEQYF.